This TCR beta chain was documented in a study of response to subunit inactivated influenza vaccine. This clonotype was counted a few times. Its antigen remains unidentified. TCRdb reanalysed the RT-PCR reads using MiXCR and keeps one entry per CDR3 protein. The profile covers about 830,000 distinct CDR3 sequences, with about 18% appearing a single time and approximately 10% taken by the ten largest. General study results and limits: Authors suggested each seasonal flu vaccination may recruit only limited numbers of new T cells.

The sample in question was PBMCs from blood, obtained roughly 5 days after vaccination. This TCR derives from a man in his fifties or sixties who received an inactivated influenza vaccine.

The DNA for the CDR3 is TGCAGTGCCCCTAGACTAGCGGGAGGCGAGCAGTACTTC. Protein product: CSAPRLAGGEQYF. This chain links TRBV20-1 with TRBJ2-7; TRBD2 agrees at 13 bases. The V gene end was trimmed by 6 bases and the J gene end by 6 bases; junction bases not matched to a gene: 5. Germline V gene data show CDR1 as DFQATT and CDR2 as SNEGSKA (reference sequence). The CDR3 runs to 13 residues.